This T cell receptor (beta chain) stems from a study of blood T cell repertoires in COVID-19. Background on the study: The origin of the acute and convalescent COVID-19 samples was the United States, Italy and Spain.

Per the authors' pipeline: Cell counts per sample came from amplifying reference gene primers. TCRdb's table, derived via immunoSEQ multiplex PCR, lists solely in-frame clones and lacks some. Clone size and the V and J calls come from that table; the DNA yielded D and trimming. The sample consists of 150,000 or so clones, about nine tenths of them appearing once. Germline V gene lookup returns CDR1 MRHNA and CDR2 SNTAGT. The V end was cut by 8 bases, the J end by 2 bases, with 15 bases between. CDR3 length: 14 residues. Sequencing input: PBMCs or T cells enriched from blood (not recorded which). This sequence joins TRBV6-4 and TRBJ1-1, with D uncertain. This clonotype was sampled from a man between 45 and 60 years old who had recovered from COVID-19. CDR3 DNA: TGTGCCAGCGCTAGGAGCCAGAGCAACACTGAAGCTTTCTTT. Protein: CASARSQSNTEAFF.